This TCR beta chain was identified during a study of graft-versus-host responses after intestinal transplantation. About the study: For two to three years after anti-thymocyte globulin induction, all recipients took tacrolimus and steroids. Study-wide findings and caveats: Peak levels of circulating GvH clones tracked with early post-transplant HvG declines. GvH clones were found in recipient marrow; some appeared first in ileum or blood.

Data came from immunoSEQ multiplex PCR; TCRdb stores just in-frame clones and leaves some out. In the table there are about 71,000 clones, less than 95% of which are singletons. Concerning this clone: Its target is not known.

V lost 6 bases, J lost 2 bases, and 9 bases stayed unmatched. Germline CDR1 is WNHNN and CDR2 is SYGVQD (reference sequence). The CDR3 has 16 residues. The receptor was derived from a human donor who received an intestinal transplant. This sequence joins TRBV10-1 and TRBJ2-2; 7 nucleotides line up with TRBD1. Here the sequenced sample was unstimulated CD8+ T cells sorted from spleen or lymph node cells, taken before intestinal transplant. In DNA, the CDR3 is TGCGCCAGCAGGACCGCAGACAGGGAAAACACCGGGGAGCTGTTTTTT. Protein sequence: CASRTADRENTGELFF.